The following is a T cell receptor beta chain sequence with its context. V lost 4 bases to trimming and J lost 4 bases; unmatched junction nucleotides: 8. The germline CDR1 and CDR2 sequences are MNHEY and SVGAGI. The CDR3 covers 16 residues. The data belong to a study of blood T cell repertoires in COVID-19. The assay was immunoSEQ multiplex PCR, and TCRdb's table has in-frame clones only and misses some. The table lists more than 120,000 clones, approximately 85% of them singletons. Sequencing input: peripheral blood. This TCR was sampled from a human donor with acute or convalescent COVID-19. The donor label of this sample is uncertain. The rearrangement joins TRBV6-5 to TRBJ2-5; 11 nucleotides match TRBD2. For the CDR3, the DNA is TGTGCCAGCAGTTCCGAGCACCTAGCGGGGGGAGAGACCCAGTACTTC. It yields the protein CASSSEHLAGGETQYF.